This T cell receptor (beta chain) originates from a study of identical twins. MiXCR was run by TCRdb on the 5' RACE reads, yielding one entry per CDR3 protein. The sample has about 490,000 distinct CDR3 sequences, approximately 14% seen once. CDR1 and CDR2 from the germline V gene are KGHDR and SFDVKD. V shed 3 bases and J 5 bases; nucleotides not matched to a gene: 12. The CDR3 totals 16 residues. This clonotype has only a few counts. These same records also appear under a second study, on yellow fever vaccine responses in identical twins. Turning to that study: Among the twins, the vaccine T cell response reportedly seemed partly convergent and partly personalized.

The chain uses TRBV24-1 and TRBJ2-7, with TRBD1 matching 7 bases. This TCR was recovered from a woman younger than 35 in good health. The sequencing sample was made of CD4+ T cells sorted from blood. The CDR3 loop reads CATSDPGLTGLNEQYF. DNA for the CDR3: TGTGCCACCAGTGATCCCGGACTGACAGGGTTGAACGAGCAGTACTTC.